This is a list of T cell receptor beta chains from one sample in a study of blood T cell repertoires in COVID-19. The repertoire was sequenced with immunoSEQ multiplex PCR; TCRdb's copy has only in-frame clones and lacks some. The table records about 160,000 clones, 80% to 90% of them present only once. The sequenced sample was peripheral blood. Receptors originate from a woman aged 55-69 years who had recovered from COVID-19. Both conserved end residues are part of each CDR3. D genes are given only for firm matches. Size tells how often a clone was seen (once, few, many) or the class of an expanded clone, and some rows leave it out.

>-|TRBD1|TRBJ1-2|TRBV7-6
CASSLRQSTGTANYGYTF
TGTGCCAGCAGCTTAAGGCAGTCGACCGGGACAGCTAACTATGGCTACACCTTC
>-|TRBD1|TRBJ1-2|TRBV5-4
CASSLTGDYGYTF
TGTGCCAGCAGCTTGACAGGGGATTATGGCTACACCTTC
>-|-|TRBJ1-1|TRBV7-9
CASSLKAETEAFF
TGTGCCAGCAGCTTAAAGGCGGAGACTGAAGCTTTCTTT
>few|-|TRBJ1-1|TRBV15
CATSRVVPVTEAFF
TGTGCCACCAGCAGAGTGGTCCCAGTCACTGAAGCTTTCTTT
>-|TRBD1|TRBJ1-1|TRBV25-1
CASRLTGDEAFF
TGTGCCAGCCGCCTAACAGGGGATGAAGCTTTCTTT
>-|TRBD1|TRBJ2-3|TRBV11-3
CASSSTGRDTQYF
TGTGCCAGCAGTTCGACAGGGCGCGATACGCAGTATTTT
>-|-|TRBJ2-1|TRBV5-1
CASSSLQGGDNEQFF
TGCGCCAGCAGCTCATTACAGGGAGGGGACAATGAGCAGTTCTTC
>-|-|TRBJ1-1|TRBV6-2/TRBV6-3
CASSPNRVNTEAFF
TGTGCCAGCAGTCCCAACAGGGTGAACACTGAAGCTTTCTTT
>few|-|TRBJ2-1|TRBV4-1
CASSQGARGGLGEQFF
TGCGCCAGCAGCCAGGGGGCCAGGGGTGGGTTGGGTGAGCAGTTCTTC
>few|TRBD1|TRBJ2-4|TRBV10-3
CAIRGDSLENIQYF
TGTGCCATCAGGGGGGACAGTTTAGAAAACATTCAGTACTTC
>-|TRBD1|TRBJ2-3|TRBV28
CASSGGTGDTDTQYF
TGTGCCAGCAGCGGCGGTACAGGGGACACAGATACGCAGTATTTT
>-|-|TRBJ2-3|TRBV30
CAWAKGVAPDTQYF
TGTGCCTGGGCCAAGGGGGTCGCCCCAGATACGCAGTATTTT
>once|TRBD1|TRBJ1-1|TRBV23-1
CASPSQGARTEAFF
TGCGCCAGCCCCTCACAGGGGGCTCGGACTGAAGCTTTCTTT
>-|TRBD1|TRBJ1-2|TRBV7-9
CASSPAGGNYGYTF
TGTGCCAGCAGCCCTGCAGGGGGGAACTATGGCTACACCTTC
>-|TRBD2|TRBJ2-1|TRBV7-2
CASRGRENNEQFF
TGTGCCAGCCGCGGGCGGGAGAACAATGAGCAGTTCTTC
>few|TRBD1|TRBJ1-1|TRBV5-8
CASSIDLDRSPFF
TGTGCCAGCAGCATAGATTTGGACAGGTCGCCTTTCTTT
>-|TRBD1|TRBJ1-6|TRBV5-6
CASSLGGGGARDSPLHF
TGTGCCAGCAGCTTGGGCGGAGGGGGCGCAAGGGATTCACCCCTCCACTTT
>-|TRBD1|TRBJ1-5|TRBV6-1
CASRRQGEGNQPQHF
TGTGCCAGCAGGAGACAGGGCGAGGGCAATCAGCCCCAGCATTTT
>-|-|TRBJ1-3|TRBV10-3
CAISPDTSGNTIYF
TGTGCCATCAGTCCGGACACCTCTGGAAACACCATATATTTT
>-|-|TRBJ1-2|TRBV2
CASTETAVYGYTF
TGTGCCAGCACTGAGACAGCAGTCTATGGCTACACCTTC
>-|-|TRBJ1-2|TRBV5-6
CASSPGENYGYTF
TGTGCCAGCAGTCCAGGGGAGAACTATGGCTACACCTTC
>-|TRBD1|TRBJ1-4|TRBV3-1/TRBV3-2
CASSHLWATGGGSNEKLFF
TGTGCCAGCAGCCATCTCTGGGCCACAGGGGGGGGATCTAATGAAAAACTGTTTTTT
>-|-|TRBJ1-2|TRBV6-2/TRBV6-3
CASSYSGVDGYTF
TGTGCCAGCAGTTACTCAGGGGTGGATGGCTACACCTTC
>-|-|TRBJ1-6|TRBV5-6
CASSLPGQVPSPLHF
TGTGCCAGCAGCTTACCGGGACAAGTACCATCACCCCTCCACTTT
>few|-|TRBJ2-5|TRBV28
CVWINAYREETQYF
TGTGTCTGGATAAACGCGTACAGGGAAGAGACCCAGTACTTC
>-|-|TRBJ1-2|TRBV5-5
CASSLRGDGYTF
TGTGCCAGCAGCTTGAGGGGCGACGGCTACACCTTC
>-|-|TRBJ2-1|TRBV4-2
CASSQVTGNYNEQFF
TGTGCCAGCAGCCAAGTTACAGGGAACTACAATGAGCAGTTCTTC
>-|-|TRBJ1-5|TRBV6-6
CASTSPGGKDQPQHF
TGTGCCAGCACCTCTCCTGGGGGGAAGGATCAGCCCCAGCATTTT
>-|TRBD2|TRBJ2-2|TRBV6-1
CASSEVDSGGNTGELFF
TGTGCCAGCAGTGAAGTGGATTCGGGGGGGAACACCGGGGAGCTGTTTTTT
>-|TRBD1|TRBJ1-2|TRBV7-3
CASSSGQGGYGYTF
TGTGCCAGCAGCTCCGGACAGGGTGGCTATGGCTACACCTTC
>-|TRBD2|TRBJ2-7|TRBV4-1
CASSQVELAGAYEQYF
TGCGCCAGCAGCCAAGTAGAACTAGCGGGGGCCTACGAGCAGTACTTC
>-|TRBD2|TRBJ2-3|TRBV7-8
CASSLSGGGASTDTQYF
TGTGCCAGCAGCTTATCTGGCGGGGGGGCGAGCACAGATACGCAGTATTTT
>-|-|TRBJ1-5|TRBV12-3/TRBV12-4
CASSFTRDQPQHF
TGTGCCAGCAGTTTTACTAGGGATCAGCCCCAGCATTTT
>-|-|TRBJ1-1|TRBV5-4
CASSSGGGRTEAFF
TGTGCCAGCAGCTCGGGCGGAGGGCGCACTGAAGCTTTCTTT
>few|-|TRBJ1-2|TRBV5-1
CASSLSRWSYGYTF
TGCGCCAGCAGCCTGTCCCGTTGGAGCTATGGCTACACCTTC
>-|-|TRBJ2-3|TRBV7-6
CASSPRADTQYF
TGTGCCAGCAGCCCCCGAGCAGATACGCAGTATTTT
>-|-|TRBJ2-5|TRBV7-9
CASSSGVEETQYF
TGTGCCAGCAGCTCCGGGGTCGAAGAGACCCAGTACTTC
>-|-|TRBJ2-2|TRBV21-1
CASGQGNTGELFF
TGTGCCAGCGGACAGGGGAACACCGGGGAGCTGTTTTTT
>-|-|TRBJ1-6|TRBV29-1
CSVRTGGSPLHF
TGCAGCGTAAGGACCGGGGGTTCACCCCTCCACTTT
>-|TRBD2|TRBJ2-3|TRBV7-3
CASSKAGGLTDTQYF
TGTGCCAGCAGCAAAGCGGGGGGCCTCACAGATACGCAGTATTTT
>-|-|TRBJ1-2|TRBV15
CATSRDRAEGDYGYTF
TGTGCCACCAGCAGAGATCGCGCCGAGGGAGACTATGGCTACACCTTC
>-|-|TRBJ2-7|TRBV28
CASSFLYEQYF
TGTGCCAGCAGTTTCCTGTACGAGCAGTACTTC
>-|-|TRBJ2-2|TRBV19
CASTAPGFANTGELFF
TGTGCCAGTACAGCTCCGGGATTCGCGAACACCGGGGAGCTGTTTTTT
>-|TRBD1|TRBJ1-6|TRBV5-6
CASSRQGESPLHF
TGTGCCAGCAGCCGACAGGGGGAATCACCCCTCCACTTT
>-|-|TRBJ1-1|TRBV6-5
CASSYTGWNTEAFF
TGTGCCAGCAGTTACACAGGGTGGAACACTGAAGCTTTCTTT
>-|-|TRBJ1-5|TRBV7-8
CASSSSGFRGNQPQHF
TGTGCCAGCAGCTCTTCAGGGTTTCGGGGCAATCAGCCCCAGCATTTT
>-|TRBD1|TRBJ2-5|TRBV24-1
CATRRGGEETQYF
TGTGCCACCAGACGAGGGGGCGAAGAGACCCAGTACTTC
>-|TRBD2|TRBJ2-1|TRBV10-1
CASTKTSGGANEQFF
TGCGCCAGCACCAAAACTAGCGGGGGGGCCAATGAGCAGTTCTTC
>-|-|TRBJ1-6|TRBV15
CATSRGAGPDSPLHF
TGTGCCACCAGCAGAGGTGCAGGGCCGGATTCACCCCTCCACTTT
>-|-|TRBJ2-3|TRBV29-1
CSVDQGQTDTQYF
TGCAGCGTTGACCAGGGTCAAACAGATACGCAGTATTTT